The 15 T cell receptor beta chains below all came from one sample that was sequenced in a study of Ad26.COV2.S vaccination and SARS-CoV-2 variants. Treatment reported: roughly 19 received Ad26.COV2.S at low or high dose, single or two shots; roughly 5 received placebo; per-sample allocation not given. Sampling occurred on day 63 after the first vaccine or placebo injection. Produced via immunoSEQ multiplex PCR; TCRdb's table is partial and in-frame only. This repertoire shows hundreds of thousands of clones, roughly nine tenths found once; its top ten account for over 2.5%. Sequencing used peripheral blood, obtained in a trial of Ad26.COV2.S vaccine versus placebo. The origin of the receptors is a person between 18 and 59 years old who received the Ad26.COV2.S COVID-19 vaccine or a placebo.

J is TRBJ2-1 and V is TRBV3-1 (or the pseudogene TRBV3-2); possible D gene TRBD2, 6 bases. Germline-derived CDR1 and CDR2 are LGHDT and YNNKEL (reference sequence). The CDR3 length is 18 residues. The V gene lost 4 bases and the J gene lost 3 bases, with 22 bases spanning the gap. In DNA, the CDR3 is TGTGCCAGCAGCCGGCACATTGGGAGGTGGGGGGACTACAATGAGCAGTTCTTC. This sequence encodes CASSRHIGRWGDYNEQFF.

The genes are TRBV29-1 and TRBJ1-1; D may be TRBD1 (6 bases). V was cut by 7 bases and J by 2 bases, with 14 bases left in between. The CDR3 contains 13 residues. The germline CDR1 and CDR2 sequences are SQVTM and ANQGSEA. The DNA of the CDR3 is TGCAGCGCCCTGGACAGAGTTAACACTGAAGCTTTCTTT. Translating gives CSALDRVNTEAFF.

The chain joins TRBV7-9 to TRBJ2-7; D possibly matches TRBD1 or TRBD2 (6 bases each). The germline CDR1 and CDR2 sequences are SEHNR and FQNEAQ (reference sequence). The CDR3 runs 10 residues. The V gene lost 11 bases and the J gene lost 5 bases, with 10 bases spanning the gap. The CDR3 loop is CAEGEDEQYF. CDR3 nucleotide sequence: TGTGCCGAGGGGGAGGACGAGCAGTACTTC.

This chain joins TRBV20-1 and TRBJ1-1, with D hard to call. The CDR3 length is 11 residues. The germline V gene encodes CDR1 DFQATT and CDR2 SNEGSKA (reference sequence). DNA for the CDR3: TGCAGAACAGTACAGAGGACTGAAGCTTTCTTT. It codes for CRTVQRTEAFF.

This sequence joins TRBV27 and TRBJ1-5; D may be TRBD1 (5 bases). The ends were cut back, 4 bases at V and 2 bases at J, with 12 bases in the middle. There are 15 residues in the CDR3. From germline, CDR1 is MNHEY and CDR2 SMNVEV (reference sequence). In DNA, the CDR3 is TGTGCCAGCAGTTCGGGGGGTTTGGGCAATCAGCCCCAGCATTTT. Its protein is CASSSGGLGNQPQHF.

This sequence joins TRBV6-2 or TRBV6-3 and TRBJ2-7, with D perhaps given as TRBD1 or TRBD2 (6 bases each). Germline-derived CDR1 and CDR2 are MNHEY and SVGEGT. V was shortened by 5 bases and J by 4 bases, with 18 bases between the two germline ends. This CDR3 has 15 residues. The CDR3: CASSNGMGGLYEQYF. Written as DNA, the CDR3 is TGTGCCAGCAGTAACGGAATGGGGGGCCTGTACGAGCAGTACTTC.

The V and J genes are TRBV4-3 and TRBJ1-3, with D unclear. The length of the CDR3 is 16 residues. CDR1 is LGHNA, CDR2 YSLEER, per germline. V was cut by 5 bases and J by 4 bases, with 18 bases left in between. The DNA of the CDR3 is TGCGCCAGCAGCAGTCAACTTCGAGTGGCGGGAAACACCATATATTTT. Translation gives CASSSQLRVAGNTIYF.

CDR3 amino acids: CASSYAEQGRTEAFF. The DNA for the CDR3 is TGTGCCAGCAGTTACGCGGAACAGGGTAGAACTGAAGCTTTCTTT. The chain has TRBV6-6 and TRBJ1-1, with a possible D match to TRBD1 (6 bases). CDR1 MNHNY and CDR2 SVGAGI come from the germline V gene (reference sequence). V was pared by 2 bases and J by 5 bases, with 15 bases between. The CDR3 contains 15 residues.

The chain recombines TRBV24-1 with TRBJ1-1, with D perhaps TRBD1 (5 bases). The CDR3 length is 13 residues. Trimming pared 4 bases from V and 10 bases from J, leaving 15 bases between. Germline CDR1 reads KGHDR; CDR2 reads SFDVKD. The CDR3 is CATSDYTREGAFF. DNA for the CDR3: TGTGCCACCAGTGACTATACCAGGGAAGGAGCTTTCTTT.

The V gene is TRBV25-1, the J gene TRBJ2-5; weak D call: TRBD2 (5 bases). V was shortened by 5 bases and J by 4 bases, with 14 bases between the two germline ends. Germline V lookup: CDR1 MGHDK, CDR2 SYGVNS. CDR3 size: 14 residues. The CDR3 region has the DNA TGTGCCAGCAGTTCCTCGACTATCCTAGAGACCCAGTACTTC. As protein: CASSSSTILETQYF.

This clone was seen a few times. The chain recombines TRBV5-8 with TRBJ2-3; 8 bases fit TRBD1. CDR1 is SGHTS, CDR2 YDEGEE, per germline. V shed 3 bases and J 8 bases; nucleotides not matched to a gene: 8. CDR3 length: 14 residues. CDR3 protein: CASSSWTGWGTQYF. CDR3 nucleotides: TGTGCCAGCAGCTCGTGGACAGGGTGGGGTACGCAGTATTTT.

CDR3 sequence (DNA): TGCAGCGTTGAAGGATCTAGCGCAAACACCGGGGAGCTGTTTTTT. This sequence encodes CSVEGSSANTGELFF. V is TRBV29-1 and J is TRBJ2-2, with a tentative D call TRBD2 (6 bases). Germline values: CDR1 SQVTM, CDR2 ANQGSEA. The CDR3 sequence is 15 residues long. Trimming cost V 1 base and J 2 bases, with 11 bases left between them.

The chain employs TRBV9 and TRBJ2-2; D is uncertain. The CDR3 runs to 13 residues. Per the germline V gene, CDR1 is SGDLS and CDR2 is YYNGEE. V gave up 4 bases and J gave up 8 bases, with 12 bases separating them. The CDR3 reads CASSRPRLGELFF. The DNA of the CDR3 is TGTGCCAGCAGCCGTCCCAGGTTGGGGGAGCTGTTTTTT.

The chain has TRBV10-3 and TRBJ1-3; no clear D gene. Trimming stripped 11 bases from V and 2 bases from J, with 13 bases between. Germline V gives CDR1 ENHRY, CDR2 SYGVKD. CDR3 size: 13 residues. The CDR3 region has the DNA TGTGCCCTCCGCTCCTCACCTGGAAACACCATATATTTT. Residues: CALRSSPGNTIYF.

CDR3 DNA: TGTGCCACACTTCCAGGGGGCGAATATTTAGACGAGCAGTACGTC. Encoded protein: CATLPGGEYLDEQYV. This chain uses TRBV6-5 with TRBJ2-7; 8 bases agree with TRBD1. V shed 10 bases and J 5 bases; nucleotides not matched to a gene: 16. CDR1 MNHEY and CDR2 SVGAGI come from the germline V gene. The CDR3 is made up of 15 amino acids.